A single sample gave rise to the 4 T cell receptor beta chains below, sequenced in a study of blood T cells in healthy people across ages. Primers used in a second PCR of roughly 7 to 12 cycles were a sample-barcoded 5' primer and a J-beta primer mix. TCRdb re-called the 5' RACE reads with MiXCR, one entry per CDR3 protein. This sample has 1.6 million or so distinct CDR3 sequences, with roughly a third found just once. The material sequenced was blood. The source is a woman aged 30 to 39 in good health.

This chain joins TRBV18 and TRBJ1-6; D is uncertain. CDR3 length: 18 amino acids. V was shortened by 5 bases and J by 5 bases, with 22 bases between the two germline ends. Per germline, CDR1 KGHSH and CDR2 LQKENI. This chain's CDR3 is CASSLLPPASKDNSPLHF. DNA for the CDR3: TGTGCCAGCTCATTACTCCCCCCGGCATCGAAGGATAATTCACCCCTCCACTTT.

CDR3 bases: TGTGCCAGCAGACGGGACCGCCCGTTCAGGGTAATCGATGAGCAGTTCTTC. Its translation: CASRRDRPFRVIDEQFF. The V and J genes are TRBV7-9 and TRBJ2-1; D could derive from TRBD1 or TRBD2 (5 bases each). Germline CDR1 is SEHNR and CDR2 is FQNEAQ (reference sequence). The CDR3 covers 17 residues. Between the trimmed V and J ends, which lost 6 bases and 8 bases, there was a span of 26 bases.

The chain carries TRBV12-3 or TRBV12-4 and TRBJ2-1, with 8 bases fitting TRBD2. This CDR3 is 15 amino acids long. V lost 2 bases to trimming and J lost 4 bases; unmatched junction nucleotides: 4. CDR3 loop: CASSLQGTRYNEQFF. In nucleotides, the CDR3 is TGTGCCAGCAGTTTACAGGGGACTAGATACAATGAGCAGTTCTTC.

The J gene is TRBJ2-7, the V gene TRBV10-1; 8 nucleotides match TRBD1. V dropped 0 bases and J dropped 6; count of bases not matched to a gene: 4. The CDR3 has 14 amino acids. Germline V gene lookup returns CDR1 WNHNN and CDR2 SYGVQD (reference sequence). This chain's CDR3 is CASSESAGGLEQYF. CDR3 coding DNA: TGCGCCAGCAGTGAGTCGGCAGGGGGCCTCGAGCAGTACTTC.